This is a list of T cell receptor beta chains from one sample in a study of regulatory T cells. The table came from immunoSEQ multiplex PCR; TCRdb's copy has only in-frame clones and leaves some out. The sample records 20,000 to 25,000 clones, 70% to 90% being singletons. Sequencing input: conventional CD4+ T cells sorted from blood. The receptor source for this set is a child under 18 with CD3G deficiency. Each CDR3 is given with its conserved first and last residue. Each record gives: J gene, V gene, clone size, D gene, CDR3 DNA, CDR3 protein. A D gene is named only where the DNA matches it firmly. Only some rows state a clone size, as once, few, many or a class for expanded clones.

j_call: TRBJ2-3; v_call: TRBV18; clone_size: -; d_call: -; cdr3_nt: TGTGCCAGCTCACCACCGAACTGGGAGGGCACAGATACGCAGTATTTT; cdr3_aa: CASSPPNWEGTDTQYF
j_call: TRBJ2-7; v_call: TRBV7-9; clone_size: -; d_call: TRBD2; cdr3_nt: TGTGCCAGCAGCCAAGGACTAGCGGGAGGATGGGACGAGCAGTACTTC; cdr3_aa: CASSQGLAGGWDEQYF
j_call: TRBJ2-1; v_call: TRBV7-9; clone_size: once; d_call: TRBD2; cdr3_nt: TGTGCCAGCAGCCTAGCGGGAGTAGAGCAGTTCTTC; cdr3_aa: CASSLAGVEQFF
j_call: TRBJ2-3; v_call: TRBV5-1; clone_size: -; d_call: -; cdr3_nt: TGCGCCAGCAGCCAAGCCATGCGGGGAGCAGATACGCAGTATTTT; cdr3_aa: CASSQAMRGADTQYF
j_call: TRBJ2-7; v_call: TRBV6-1; clone_size: -; d_call: TRBD1; cdr3_nt: TGTGCCACCGTCAGGGGACAGGCAGGTTCCGATGAGCAGTACTTC; cdr3_aa: CATVRGQAGSDEQYF
j_call: TRBJ2-1; v_call: TRBV28; clone_size: -; d_call: TRBD2; cdr3_nt: TGTGCCAGCAGTACAGGGACTAGCGGGACATACAATGAGCAGTTCTTC; cdr3_aa: CASSTGTSGTYNEQFF
j_call: TRBJ2-7; v_call: TRBV6-1; clone_size: -; d_call: -; cdr3_nt: TGTGCCAGCAGTGAAGGAAGGGCGAGTTGGGGGTACGAGCAGTACTTC; cdr3_aa: CASSEGRASWGYEQYF
j_call: TRBJ2-2; v_call: TRBV19; clone_size: -; d_call: -; cdr3_nt: TGTGCCAGTAGTAAGGTTGGAAACACCGGGGAGCTGTTTTTT; cdr3_aa: CASSKVGNTGELFF
j_call: TRBJ2-7; v_call: TRBV28; clone_size: -; d_call: TRBD2; cdr3_nt: TGTGCCAGCAGTTCATCATCGCTAGCGGGTGTCTACGAGCAGTACTTC; cdr3_aa: CASSSSSLAGVYEQYF
j_call: TRBJ2-6; v_call: TRBV21-1; clone_size: -; d_call: -; cdr3_nt: -; cdr3_aa: CASSSSGGFGSGANVLTF
j_call: TRBJ2-7; v_call: TRBV10-3; clone_size: once; d_call: -; cdr3_nt: TGTGCCATCAGTGCGATCCTGGGCGAGCAGTACTTC; cdr3_aa: CAISAILGEQYF
j_call: TRBJ1-1; v_call: TRBV5-1; clone_size: -; d_call: -; cdr3_nt: TGCGCCAGCAGCTTGCATGGAAACACTGAAGCTTTCTTT; cdr3_aa: CASSLHGNTEAFF
j_call: TRBJ2-1; v_call: TRBV30; clone_size: -; d_call: -; cdr3_nt: TGTGCCTGGAGTGTTGGGGTTTCGGGGTATGAGCAGTTCTTC; cdr3_aa: CAWSVGVSGYEQFF
j_call: TRBJ2-7; v_call: TRBV5-1; clone_size: few; d_call: TRBD1; cdr3_nt: TGCGCCAGCAGCATTACGCCGGGACAGGGCTACGAGCAGTACTTC; cdr3_aa: CASSITPGQGYEQYF
j_call: TRBJ2-6; v_call: TRBV5-1; clone_size: -; d_call: -; cdr3_nt: TGCGCCAGCAGCCCCGAGGGATCATCTGGGGCCAACGTCCTGACTTTC; cdr3_aa: CASSPEGSSGANVLTF
j_call: TRBJ1-1; v_call: TRBV6-1; clone_size: -; d_call: TRBD1; cdr3_nt: TGTGCCAGCAGATCGGACAGGGCATTTAACACTGAAGCTTTCTTT; cdr3_aa: CASRSDRAFNTEAFF
j_call: TRBJ2-5; v_call: TRBV7-6; clone_size: few; d_call: -; cdr3_nt: TGTGCCAGCAGCCCCCCGGGGCAAGAGACCCAGTACTTC; cdr3_aa: CASSPPGQETQYF
j_call: TRBJ2-1; v_call: TRBV28; clone_size: -; d_call: -; cdr3_nt: TGTGCCAGCAGTTTCCCCCAGGGCAGGAGCTCCTACAATGAGCAGTTCTTC; cdr3_aa: CASSFPQGRSSYNEQFF
j_call: TRBJ1-2; v_call: TRBV6-1; clone_size: -; d_call: -; cdr3_nt: TGTGCCAGCAGTGAGCAGGGTGGTGGCTACACCTTC; cdr3_aa: CASSEQGGGYTF
j_call: TRBJ2-5; v_call: TRBV7-9; clone_size: -; d_call: -; cdr3_nt: TGTGCCAGCAGCAGAGAGGGGGGCCAAGAGACCCAGTACTTC; cdr3_aa: CASSREGGQETQYF
j_call: TRBJ1-2; v_call: TRBV10-3; clone_size: -; d_call: TRBD1; cdr3_nt: TGTGCCATCAGCTCCAGACAGGGACCATATGGCTACACCTTC; cdr3_aa: CAISSRQGPYGYTF
j_call: TRBJ2-3; v_call: TRBV7-9; clone_size: -; d_call: -; cdr3_nt: TGTGCCAGCAGCTCTAAAGATACGCAGTATTTT; cdr3_aa: CASSSKDTQYF
j_call: TRBJ1-1; v_call: TRBV6-6; clone_size: -; d_call: -; cdr3_nt: TGTGCCAGCAGTTACTCCGGGGGGAACACTGAAGCTTTCTTT; cdr3_aa: CASSYSGGNTEAFF
j_call: TRBJ2-1; v_call: TRBV5-1; clone_size: -; d_call: -; cdr3_nt: TGCGCCAGCAGCTTAGACAATGAGCAGTTCTTC; cdr3_aa: CASSLDNEQFF
j_call: TRBJ2-1; v_call: TRBV11-1; clone_size: -; d_call: TRBD1; cdr3_nt: TGTGCCAGCAGCCCGCTAACGGGACAGGGCTCCTACAATGAGCAGTTCTTC; cdr3_aa: CASSPLTGQGSYNEQFF
j_call: TRBJ2-7; v_call: TRBV10-3; clone_size: once; d_call: TRBD1; cdr3_nt: TGTGCCATCAGTAACAGGGGTGACCGCGAGCAGTACTTC; cdr3_aa: CAISNRGDREQYF
j_call: TRBJ2-3; v_call: TRBV10-2; clone_size: -; d_call: TRBD1; cdr3_nt: TGCGCCAGCAGTGAACCACACAGGGGGCGAGGAACAGATACGCAGTATTTT; cdr3_aa: CASSEPHRGRGTDTQYF
j_call: TRBJ1-1; v_call: TRBV5-1; clone_size: -; d_call: TRBD1; cdr3_nt: TGCGCCAGCAGCTCGGGACAGGGTTCTCGAGAAGCTTTCTTT; cdr3_aa: CASSSGQGSREAFF
j_call: TRBJ2-2; v_call: TRBV28; clone_size: -; d_call: -; cdr3_nt: TGTGCCAGCATGGGGGACCTTGGGACCGGGGAGCTGTTTTTT; cdr3_aa: CASMGDLGTGELFF
j_call: TRBJ2-4; v_call: TRBV7-7; clone_size: once; d_call: -; cdr3_nt: TGTGCTAGCAGGATGACTTCGGTTCAGTACTTC; cdr3_aa: CASRMTSVQYF
j_call: TRBJ1-1; v_call: TRBV5-1; clone_size: -; d_call: -; cdr3_nt: TGCGCCAGCAGCCTCAAAGGGGTGGGTGACACTGAAGCTTTCTTT; cdr3_aa: CASSLKGVGDTEAFF
j_call: TRBJ2-7; v_call: TRBV11-3; clone_size: once; d_call: TRBD1; cdr3_nt: TGTGCCAGCAGCCCGGGACAGGGGCTGGGCTACGAGCAGTACTTC; cdr3_aa: CASSPGQGLGYEQYF
j_call: TRBJ2-5; v_call: TRBV5-1; clone_size: -; d_call: TRBD1; cdr3_nt: TGCGCCAGCAGTACCGGGACAGGGAGCCAGTACTTC; cdr3_aa: CASSTGTGSQYF
j_call: TRBJ1-2; v_call: TRBV28; clone_size: few; d_call: TRBD1; cdr3_nt: TGTGCCAGCAGTTTGGCAGGGGGCGCCGAACCCTATGGCTACACCTTC; cdr3_aa: CASSLAGGAEPYGYTF
j_call: TRBJ2-1; v_call: TRBV5-1; clone_size: -; d_call: TRBD2; cdr3_nt: TGCGCCAGCAGCGAGGGGACTAGGTACAATGAGCAGTTCTTC; cdr3_aa: CASSEGTRYNEQFF
j_call: TRBJ2-1; v_call: TRBV5-5; clone_size: -; d_call: -; cdr3_nt: TGTGCCAGCAGCTTGGGTGGGACCATCTACAATGAGCAGTTCTTC; cdr3_aa: CASSLGGTIYNEQFF
j_call: TRBJ2-7; v_call: TRBV6-4; clone_size: -; d_call: -; cdr3_nt: TGTGCCAGCAGTGCTACCCGGCTAGCGCTAACCTACGAGCAGTACTTC; cdr3_aa: CASSATRLALTYEQYF
j_call: TRBJ2-3; v_call: TRBV4-1; clone_size: -; d_call: -; cdr3_nt: TGCGCCAGCAGCCACGACGGGAACACAGATACGCAGTATTTT; cdr3_aa: CASSHDGNTDTQYF
j_call: TRBJ2-5; v_call: TRBV7-9; clone_size: -; d_call: TRBD2; cdr3_nt: TGTGCCAGCAGTCAAACGCCCGTACTAGCGGGGAACCAAGAGACCCAGTACTTC; cdr3_aa: CASSQTPVLAGNQETQYF
j_call: TRBJ2-1; v_call: TRBV20-1; clone_size: -; d_call: TRBD2; cdr3_nt: TGCAGTGCTAGAGCCGGGACTAGCGTGTTCTTC; cdr3_aa: CSARAGTSVFF
j_call: TRBJ2-1; v_call: TRBV7-9; clone_size: -; d_call: TRBD2; cdr3_nt: TGTGCCAGCAGCCCCCCCCGGGGGACTAGCGCGGCCAATGAGCAGTTCTTC; cdr3_aa: CASSPPRGTSAANEQFF
j_call: TRBJ2-3; v_call: TRBV28; clone_size: -; d_call: -; cdr3_nt: TGTGCCAGCAGTTTTAATTTGGATACGCAGTATTTT; cdr3_aa: CASSFNLDTQYF
j_call: TRBJ2-3; v_call: TRBV28; clone_size: -; d_call: -; cdr3_nt: TGTGCCAGCAGTTTGGGACCCTTGACAGATACGCAGTATTTT; cdr3_aa: CASSLGPLTDTQYF
j_call: TRBJ2-1; v_call: TRBV28; clone_size: -; d_call: -; cdr3_nt: TGTGCCAGCAGTGGGGGGGCGCGCTATGAGCAGTTCTTC; cdr3_aa: CASSGGARYEQFF
j_call: TRBJ2-7; v_call: TRBV7-8; clone_size: -; d_call: -; cdr3_nt: TGTGCCAGCAGCTTAGGGGGCCCGGCGGGTGAGCAGTACTTC; cdr3_aa: CASSLGGPAGEQYF
j_call: TRBJ2-6; v_call: TRBV7-8; clone_size: few; d_call: -; cdr3_nt: TGTGCCAGCAGCTTAGATCAGGGTGGTGCTGGGGCCAACGTCCTGACTTTC; cdr3_aa: CASSLDQGGAGANVLTF
j_call: TRBJ1-1; v_call: TRBV7-9; clone_size: -; d_call: -; cdr3_nt: TGTGCCAGCAGCTTAGAGTCCGGCTCAGCTTTCTTT; cdr3_aa: CASSLESGSAFF